One and the same sample provided the 24 T cell receptor beta chains below, sequenced in a study of blood T cell repertoires in COVID-19. TCRdb's table, derived via immunoSEQ multiplex PCR, lists solely in-frame clones and lacks some. The repertoire holds tens of thousands of clones, with around 90% as singletons. The sample was peripheral blood. Every receptor here comes from a middle-aged man with COVID-19, enrolled during active disease.

This sequence joins TRBV7-9 and TRBJ1-4, with 9 bases matching TRBD1. This CDR3 contains 14 residues. The V and J ends lost 5 bases and 4 bases, in that order; junction bases with no gene match: 2. The V gene's germline CDR1 is SEHNR and CDR2 FQNEAQ (reference sequence). The CDR3 reads CASSPGQGNEKLFF. CDR3 in DNA: TGTGCCAGCAGCCCGGGACAGGGTAATGAAAAACTGTTTTTT. Variable domain in full (rest from reference TRBV7-9 and TRBJ1-4): DTGVSQNPRHKITKRGQNVTFRCDPISEHNRLYWYRQTLGQGPEFLTYFQNEAQLEKSRLLSDRFSAERPKGSFSTLEIQRTEQGDSAMYLCASSPGQGNEKLFFGSGTQLSVL.

The genes are TRBV15 and TRBJ1-5; weak D call: TRBD1 (5 bases). This CDR3 comprises 16 residues. Germline V CDR1 and CDR2: LNHNV, YYDKDF (reference sequence). V was trimmed by 2 bases and J by 5 bases, leaving 16 bases between them. Here the CDR3 reads CATSRKLTGADQPQHF. CDR3 nucleotides: TGTGCCACCAGCAGAAAATTAACTGGGGCAGATCAGCCCCAGCATTTT.

The chain links TRBV28 to TRBJ1-5, with D unclear. The ends were cut back, 7 bases at V and 9 bases at J, with 13 bases in the middle. The length of the CDR3 is 12 residues. CDR1 and CDR2 (germline): MDHEN, SYDVKM. The DNA of the CDR3 is TGTGCCAGCACCAAGTCCGGGGTGCCCCAGCATTTT. It codes for CASTKSGVPQHF.

V usage is TRBV2 and J usage is TRBJ1-2; 7 bases match TRBD1. V was pared by 6 bases and J by 5 bases, with 15 bases of the junction left unmatched. CDR3 size: 16 residues. Looked up from germline, CDR1 is SNHLY and CDR2 is FYNNEI. As DNA, the CDR3 is TGTGCCAGCAGGACAGGACAGGCCCAGGGGAGGTATGGCTACACCTTC. Amino acid sequence: CASRTGQAQGRYGYTF.

The chain recombines TRBV7-3 with TRBJ2-3; D remains ambiguous. V dropped 2 bases and J dropped 7 bases, with 10 bases sitting between them. CDR1 SGHTA and CDR2 FQGTGA come from the germline V gene. The CDR3 sequence is 13 residues long. CDR3 DNA sequence: TGTGCCAGCAGCTTAGAGGCAGCTCATACGCAGTATTTT. Translation gives CASSLEAAHTQYF.

The chain employs TRBV3-1 (or the pseudogene TRBV3-2) and TRBJ2-1; D possibly corresponds to TRBD2 (6 bases). Per the germline V gene, CDR1 is LGHDT and CDR2 is YNNKEL (reference sequence). Trimming left V 1 base short and J 4 bases short, with 11 bases between. The CDR3 length is 15 residues. This chain's CDR3 is CASSQVGGIYNEQFF. The CDR3, as DNA: TGTGCCAGCAGCCAAGTTGGCGGGATATACAATGAGCAGTTCTTC.

The rearrangement joins TRBV7-6 to TRBJ1-2; a possible D gene is TRBD1 (5 bases). The CDR3 length is 13 residues. Trimming left V 7 bases short and J 4 bases short, with 13 bases between. Germline-derived CDR1 and CDR2 are SGHVS and FNYEAQ. Here the CDR3 reads CASTPGGVYGYTF. The CDR3 region has the DNA TGTGCCAGCACCCCGGGGGGGGTCTATGGCTACACCTTC.

The CDR3 is CASSSRGQGPSYEQYF. The CDR3 coding sequence is TGTGCCAGCAGCTCCCGGGGACAGGGCCCCTCCTACGAGCAGTACTTC. The chain uses TRBV11-2 and TRBJ2-7; 9 bases are shared with TRBD1. The germline V gene encodes CDR1 SGHAT and CDR2 FQNNGV. The CDR3 has 16 residues. Trimming cost V 4 bases and J 0 bases; bases outside gene matches: 7.

The genes are TRBV9 and TRBJ2-5; D perhaps matches TRBD1 (5 bases). The V gene's germline CDR1 is SGDLS and CDR2 YYNGEE. V lost 0 bases to trimming and J lost 1 base, with 7 bases between them. This CDR3 is built from 14 residues. The CDR3 reads CASSVGGGQETQYF. The CDR3 DNA reads as TGTGCCAGCAGCGTAGGGGGCGGCCAAGAGACCCAGTACTTC.

The chain has TRBV28 and TRBJ2-5, with D maybe TRBD2 (5 bases). Germline V lookup: CDR1 MDHEN, CDR2 SYDVKM. Trimming removed 6 bases from V and 10 bases from J, with 12 bases in between. This CDR3 is 11 amino acids long. The CDR3: CASSAGILQYF. The CDR3 DNA follows: TGTGCCAGCAGCGCCGGGATTCTCCAGTACTTC.

This chain connects TRBV7-6 to TRBJ2-2; 9 nucleotides match TRBD2. Unmatched junction bases numbered 15, after V lost 3 bases and J lost 7 bases. Germline V gene lookup returns CDR1 SGHVS and CDR2 FNYEAQ. The CDR3 consists of 18 residues. CDR3 region: CASSFLRSWREGSGELFF. The DNA for the CDR3 is TGTGCCAGCAGCTTCCTCCGGAGTTGGCGGGAGGGGAGCGGGGAGCTGTTTTTT.

The rearrangement uses TRBV28 and TRBJ2-7; 10 nucleotides align to TRBD1. Germline V CDR1 and CDR2: MDHEN, SYDVKM. This CDR3 is built from 16 residues. The junction had 7 bases not matched to a gene; V was cut back by 5 bases and J by 0 bases. The CDR3 sequence is CASSPIRTGGSYEQYF. DNA of the CDR3: TGTGCCAGCAGTCCGATTCGGACAGGGGGCTCCTACGAGCAGTACTTC.

The chain couples TRBV12-5 to TRBJ2-3; unclear D gene. CDR1 is LGHNT, CDR2 FRNRAP, per germline. CDR3 length equals 13 residues. Trimming left V 1 base short and J 3 bases short, with 5 bases between. CDR3 sequence (DNA): TGTGCTAGTGGTTTGGCCGGGACAGATACGCAGTATTTT. As protein: CASGLAGTDTQYF.

The genes are TRBV24-1 and TRBJ2-2, with TRBD1 identical over 10 bases. Germline CDR1 KGHDR, CDR2 SFDVKD. The length of the CDR3 is 16 residues. V shed 6 bases, J shed 3 bases, and the junction held 6 bases outside the gene matches. CDR3 sequence reads: CATSPTGTGDTGELFF. CDR3 bases: TGTGCCACCAGTCCCACCGGGACAGGGGACACCGGGGAGCTGTTTTTT.

V and J are TRBV19 and TRBJ1-1; 10 bases agree with TRBD1. The CDR3 extends over 13 amino acids. The J segment lost 3 bases and the V segment lost 8 bases, leaving 3 bases of the junction unmatched. From germline, CDR1 is LNHDA and CDR2 SQIVND (reference sequence). Here the CDR3 DNA reads TGTGCCAGTGGGGACAGGGGATACACTGAAGCTTTCTTT. Its protein is CASGDRGYTEAFF.

CDR3 nucleotide sequence: TGTGCCAGCAGCCAATGGTCCACTTTCACAGATACGCAGTATTTT. As protein: CASSQWSTFTDTQYF. V gene TRBV16 combines with J gene TRBJ2-3; D is undetermined. V was trimmed by 1 base and J by 2 bases, leaving 10 bases between them. This CDR3 comprises 15 residues. The V gene's germline CDR1 is KGHSY and CDR2 FQNENV.

The chain combines TRBV3-1 (or the pseudogene TRBV3-2) with TRBJ1-1; 11 bases align to TRBD1. Germline V CDR1 and CDR2: LGHDT, YNNKEL (reference sequence). Trimming at V came to 0 bases and at J to 5 bases, leaving 2 bases not matched to a gene. CDR3 length: 15 residues. In DNA form, the CDR3 reads TGTGCCAGCAGCCAAGAGGACAGGGGGCATACTGAAGCTTTCTTT. Residues: CASSQEDRGHTEAFF.

This clone has a single count. The chain carries TRBV4-3 and TRBJ2-3; the match to TRBD2 covers 13 bases. CDR1 is LGHNA, CDR2 YSLEER, per germline. The CDR3 runs to 18 residues. V shed 0 bases and J 5 bases; nucleotides not matched to a gene: 8. The CDR3, as DNA: TGCGCCAGCAGCCAAGACCTTCGGGGGACTAGCGGGATAGATACGCAGTATTTT. Its protein is CASSQDLRGTSGIDTQYF.

The chain employs TRBV7-2 and TRBJ2-5; D unclear. Germline-derived CDR1 and CDR2 are SGHTA and FQGNSA. The CDR3 spans 13 residues. The V end was cut by 1 base, the J end by 7 bases, with 10 bases between. CDR3: CASSLDREGTQYF. The CDR3 region has the DNA TGTGCCAGCAGCTTAGACAGAGAAGGGACCCAGTACTTC. Together with reference TRBV7-2 and TRBJ2-5, the CDR3 gives the full variable domain: GAGVSQSPSNKVTEKGKDVELRCDPISGHTALYWYRQSLGQGLEFLIYFQGNSAPDKSGLPSDRFSAERTGGSVSTLTIQRTQQEDSAVYLCASSLDREGTQYFGPGTRLLVL.

The chain combines TRBV5-1 with TRBJ2-3; D might be TRBD2 (5 bases). The CDR3 consists of 15 residues. The germline V and J ends were trimmed by 0 bases and 0 bases, with 8 bases remaining between them. Germline V gene data show CDR1 as SGHRS and CDR2 as YFSETQ. CDR3 in amino acids: CASSLDPGSTDTQYF. The CDR3 coding sequence is TGCGCCAGCAGCTTGGATCCGGGGAGCACAGATACGCAGTATTTT.

V and J are TRBV2 and TRBJ2-3; D might be TRBD1 (7 bases). This CDR3 contains 16 residues. The V end was cut by 4 bases, the J end by 6 bases, with 20 bases between. From germline, CDR1 is SNHLY and CDR2 FYNNEI. DNA for the CDR3: TGTGCCAGCAGTGTGGGTTTTCAGGGGGGTAGTGATACGCAGTATTTT. Translating gives CASSVGFQGGSDTQYF.

The chain carries TRBV7-9 and TRBJ2-3, with TRBD2 matching over 10 bases. The V segment lost 3 bases and the J segment 1 base; nucleotides outside the gene matches: 7. Germline assignment: CDR1 SEHNR and CDR2 FQNEAQ (reference sequence). The CDR3 runs 17 residues. CDR3 DNA: TGTGCCAGCAGCTTCCTGACAACTAGCGGGGGCACAGATACGCAGTATTTT. Translating gives CASSFLTTSGGTDTQYF.

V usage is TRBV28 and J usage is TRBJ1-5; D perhaps matches TRBD1 (5 bases). CDR1 is MDHEN and CDR2 is SYDVKM in the germline V gene. CDR3 length equals 17 residues. Trimming took 5 bases from V and 1 from J, leaving 18 bases between them. CDR3 DNA sequence: TGTGCCAGCAGTGAACACACACAGGTGCCGAGCAATCAGCCCCAGCATTTT. Protein: CASSEHTQVPSNQPQHF.

The CDR3 DNA is TGTGCCAGCAGCCCCCCGGGACAGGGAATTTTAGGCTACACCTTC. It specifies CASSPPGQGILGYTF. The rearrangement links TRBV7-8 to TRBJ1-2, with TRBD1 matching 9 bases. Per germline, CDR1 SGHVS and CDR2 FQNEAQ. Trimming took 5 bases from V and 8 from J; bases not matched to a gene: 12. There are 15 residues in the CDR3.